The 17 T cell receptor beta chains below all came from one sample that was sequenced in a study of human T cells and chemical hapten exposure. MiXCR was run by TCRdb on the 5' RACE reads, yielding one entry per CDR3 protein. Seen here are under 150,000 distinct CDR3 sequences, roughly 19% observed once, and the top ten hold about 3%. Sequencing started from total RNA isolated from unfractionated whole blood. These receptors originate from a human donor in good health.

This clonotype occurred a few times. This chain connects TRBV5-6 to TRBJ2-2; D uncertain. Germline V gene sequence: CDR1 SGHDT, CDR2 YYEEEE. CDR3 length: 15 amino acids. The V gene lost 1 base and the J gene lost 0 bases, with 7 bases spanning the gap. The chain's CDR3 is CASSLPHTNTGELFF. In DNA form, the CDR3 reads TGTGCCAGCAGCTTGCCTCACACGAACACCGGGGAGCTGTTTTTT.

This sequence joins TRBV11-2 and TRBJ2-7; weak D call: TRBD2 (7 bases). Trimming left V 1 base short and J 4 bases short, with 20 bases between. The CDR3 spans 17 residues. Germline V gives CDR1 SGHAT, CDR2 FQNNGV. CDR3 in DNA: TGTGCCAGCAGCTTAGGCATAACAGGGCCAGCGGGGTACGAGCAGTACTTC. It translates to CASSLGITGPAGYEQYF.

The sample holds a few counts of this clonotype. This chain joins TRBV4-1 and TRBJ1-5, with D perhaps TRBD1 (5 bases). This CDR3 has 19 residues. Trimming removed 4 bases from V and 6 bases from J, with 28 bases in between. Germline assignment: CDR1 MGHRA and CDR2 YSYEKL. This CDR3 is CASSRPPYKAGERGQPQHF. CDR3 bases: TGCGCCAGCAGCCGCCCACCCTATAAGGCAGGCGAAAGGGGTCAGCCCCAGCATTTT.

The chain uses TRBV5-4 and TRBJ1-1; no firm D call. Germline CDR1 and CDR2: SGHNT and YYREEE (reference sequence). CDR3 length: 12 amino acids. With 3 bases removed from V and 3 bases from J, the gap between germline ends came to 6 bases. This chain's CDR3 is CASSSGDTEAFF. CDR3 coding DNA: TGTGCCAGCAGCTCCGGAGACACTGAAGCTTTCTTT.

The V call is TRBV28, the J call TRBJ2-3, with 7 bases that match TRBD2. The CDR3 has 15 amino acids. Trimming cost V 6 bases and J 3 bases; bases outside gene matches: 9. The V gene's germline CDR1 is MDHEN and CDR2 SYDVKM. The CDR3 DNA follows: TGTGCCAGCAGGGAGAGCGGGGCCCGTACAGATACGCAGTATTTT. This encodes CASRESGARTDTQYF.

This chain uses TRBV11-2 with TRBJ2-1; 11 bases align to TRBD2. The CDR3 extends over 18 amino acids. The trim removed 4 bases at V and 6 bases at J, leaving 14 bases unmatched. Per the germline V gene, CDR1 is SGHAT and CDR2 is FQNNGV. The CDR3: CASSSIRGGLADPNEQFF. The CDR3 nucleotides are TGTGCCAGCAGCTCAATTAGAGGGGGACTAGCGGATCCCAATGAGCAGTTCTTC.

The chain combines TRBV9 with TRBJ2-3; D is unresolved. V was shortened by 1 base and J by 0 bases, with 6 bases between the two germline ends. Germline-derived CDR1 and CDR2 are SGDLS and YYNGEE. The CDR3 has 14 residues. Here the CDR3 reads CASSVRVSTDTQYF. The CDR3 DNA sequence: TGTGCCAGCAGCGTACGGGTCAGCACAGATACGCAGTATTTT.

This clonotype occurred a few times. The rearrangement links TRBV7-2 to TRBJ2-3; D is unresolved. CDR3 length equals 15 residues. CDR1 is SGHTA and CDR2 is FQGNSA in the germline V gene. Trimming pared 1 base from V and 6 bases from J, leaving 14 bases between. The CDR3: CASSLVGSDTDTQYF. The DNA for the CDR3 is TGTGCCAGCAGCTTAGTGGGAAGCGATACCGATACGCAGTATTTT.

The chain employs TRBV7-8 and TRBJ2-3; 8 bases map to TRBD2. Trimming removed 1 base from V and 1 base from J; junction bases left unmatched: 4. The V gene's germline CDR1 is SGHVS and CDR2 FQNEAQ. The CDR3 extends over 16 amino acids. CDR3 sequence: CASSLVAGGRTDTQYF. The CDR3 DNA is TGTGCCAGCAGCTTAGTGGCGGGAGGCCGCACAGATACGCAGTATTTT. Based on the CDR3 plus reference TRBV7-8 and TRBJ2-3, the full variable domain is GAGVSQSPRYKVAKRGQDVALRCDPISGHVSLFWYQQALGQGPEFLTYFQNEAQLDKSGLPSDRFFAERPEGSVSTLKIQRTQQEDSAVYLCASSLVAGGRTDTQYFGPGTRLTVL.

This clonotype was counted only a few times. The chain joins TRBV5-6 to TRBJ2-6; D call uncertain. Trimming cost V 1 base and J 13 bases, with 6 bases left between them. The CDR3 loop spans 11 amino acids. From germline, CDR1 is SGHDT and CDR2 YYEEEE. The CDR3 here is CASSLRRVLTF. CDR3 DNA sequence: TGTGCCAGCAGCTTGAGGCGTGTCCTGACTTTC.

CDR3 in amino acids: CSVAGGAPYEQYF. CDR3 coding DNA: TGCAGCGTAGCGGGAGGGGCACCCTACGAGCAGTACTTC. This chain uses TRBV29-1 with TRBJ2-7, with TRBD2 matching over 10 bases. This CDR3 has 13 amino acids. V gave up 6 bases and J gave up 2 bases; unmatched junction bases: 4. Germline V gene data show CDR1 as SQVTM and CDR2 as ANQGSEA.

Many counts were recorded for this clonotype. V gene TRBV28 combines with J gene TRBJ1-5, with D perhaps matching TRBD1 (5 bases). The germline gives CDR1 MDHEN, CDR2 SYDVKM. V was cut by 2 bases and J by 2 bases, with 10 bases left in between. The CDR3 is made up of 15 amino acids. The CDR3, as DNA: TGTGCCAGCAGTTTAAGGGGCGTCCGCAATCAGCCCCAGCATTTT. It is translated as CASSLRGVRNQPQHF.

This sequence joins TRBV3-1 and TRBJ2-1; TRBD2 agrees at 8 bases. J gave up 8 bases and V 1 base, and 7 bases lay outside the gene matches. The CDR3 is 15 residues long. The germline CDR1 and CDR2 sequences are LGHDT and YNNKEL (reference sequence). The CDR3 region has the DNA TGTGCCAGCAGCCAAGCAATACTAGCGGAGGATGAGCAGTTCTTC. Amino acid sequence: CASSQAILAEDEQFF.

The chain is built from TRBV7-9 and TRBJ1-1, with D hard to call. Germline loops: CDR1 SEHNR, CDR2 FQNEAQ (reference sequence). This CDR3 has 13 residues. V lost 6 bases and J lost 0, with 8 bases in between. The CDR3 sequence is CASSMDMNTEAFF. The CDR3 bases are TGTGCCAGCAGTATGGATATGAACACTGAAGCTTTCTTT.

This clonotype was seen ten or more times. This sequence joins TRBV3-1 and TRBJ1-2, with a tentative D call TRBD1 (5 bases). With 0 bases removed from V and 4 bases from J, the gap between germline ends came to 15 bases. Germline V CDR1 and CDR2: LGHDT, YNNKEL (reference sequence). The CDR3 sequence is 16 residues long. The CDR3 region has the DNA TGTGCCAGCAGCCAAGATAGAGGCAGGGACCGCTATGGCTACACCTTC. Its translation: CASSQDRGRDRYGYTF.

V usage is TRBV12-3 or TRBV12-4 and J usage is TRBJ1-2; a possible D gene is TRBD1 (5 bases). Trimming took 3 bases from V and 4 from J, leaving 6 bases between them. The CDR3 is made up of 12 amino acids. CDR3 amino acids: CASSFGGYGYTF. Written as DNA, the CDR3 is TGTGCCAGCAGTTTTGGGGGCTATGGCTACACCTTC.

This clonotype was counted between two and nine times. This sequence joins TRBV4-1 and TRBJ2-6, with 12 bases lining up with TRBD2. The CDR3 length is 16 residues. Germline CDR1 reads MGHRA; CDR2 reads YSYEKL. J gave up 8 bases and V 1 base, and 3 bases lay outside the gene matches. The CDR3 region has the DNA TGCGCCAGCAGCCAAGCTGGACTAGCGGGATCCAACGTCCTGACTTTC. The encoded protein is CASSQAGLAGSNVLTF.